Following are 20 T cell receptor beta chains from one sample sequenced in a study of cytomegalovirus exposure and HLA in healthy donors. PCR primers comprised 60 Vbeta and 13 Jbeta primers. TCRdb's copy holds only in-frame clones and misses some; the assay was immunoSEQ multiplex PCR. The sample yields approximately 100,000 clones, about a tenth seen once. The sample consisted of PBMCs. Receptors were obtained from a man aged 35 to 55 in good health and CMV-seropositive.

Only a few counts were recorded for this clone. Other nucleotide sequences in the sample specify the same CDR3. The J gene is TRBJ2-3, the V gene TRBV5-1; 8 nucleotides match TRBD1. The CDR3 spans 15 residues. The V gene's germline CDR1 is SGHRS and CDR2 YFSETQ. With 2 bases clipped from V and 1 base from J, the junction kept 3 bases outside the gene matches. The CDR3 coding sequence is TGCGCCAGCAGCTTAGGACAGGGAGGCACAGATACGCAGTATTTT. It codes for CASSLGQGGTDTQYF.

This sequence joins TRBV9 and TRBJ2-2, with D possibly matching TRBD1 (7 bases). Germline CDR1 is SGDLS and CDR2 is YYNGEE. Deletions cut 5 bases from V and 0 bases from J, with 17 bases between. CDR3 length: 17 residues. CDR3 DNA sequence: TGTGCCAGCAGTGCATCCGGCGGGACAGCGAACACCGGGGAGCTGTTTTTT. Amino acid sequence: CASSASGGTANTGELFF.

The genes are TRBV28 and TRBJ1-5, with TRBD1 matching 10 bases. The CDR3 is 14 residues long. Germline values: CDR1 MDHEN, CDR2 SYDVKM. V lost 5 bases, J lost 4 bases, and 2 bases stayed unmatched. The CDR3 DNA sequence: TGTGCCAGCAGTCCGGGACAGGGGAATCAGCCCCAGCATTTT. This translates into CASSPGQGNQPQHF.

This rearrangement joins TRBV30 to TRBJ1-1; TRBD1 agrees at 8 bases. This CDR3 comprises 13 residues. J was trimmed by 7 bases and V by 2 bases; bases with no gene match: 6. Germline CDR1 reads GTSNPN; CDR2 reads SVGIG (reference sequence). The CDR3 reads CAWSTDRAGEAFF. CDR3 nucleotide sequence: TGTGCCTGGAGTACGGACAGGGCTGGTGAAGCTTTCTTT.

In its sample, this clone was seen a few times. The genes are TRBV13 and TRBJ1-2, with 7 bases lining up with TRBD1. Germline values: CDR1 PRHDT, CDR2 FYEKMQ (reference sequence). The CDR3 has 16 amino acids. Germline trimming cut 0 bases from V and 4 bases from J; bases unmatched to any gene: 8. The CDR3 region is CASSLGRTGAFYGYTF. DNA of the CDR3: TGTGCCAGCAGCTTAGGGCGGACAGGAGCCTTCTATGGCTACACCTTC.

Only a few counts were recorded for this clone. The same CDR3 is also encoded by other DNA sequences in this sample. This rearrangement joins TRBV9 to TRBJ2-1; 8 bases line up with TRBD2. The junction had 1 base not matched to a gene; V was cut back by 0 bases and J by 2 bases. The germline gives CDR1 SGDLS, CDR2 YYNGEE. This CDR3 contains 15 residues. As DNA, the CDR3 is TGTGCCAGCAGCGTAGCGGGAGGGCCCTACAATGAGCAGTTCTTC. As protein: CASSVAGGPYNEQFF.

The chain employs TRBV7-2 and TRBJ2-2; TRBD1 matches at 8 bases. Germline-derived CDR1 and CDR2 are SGHTA and FQGNSA. The CDR3 is 16 amino acids. The J segment lost 7 bases and the V segment lost 3 bases, leaving 10 bases of the junction unmatched. The CDR3 loop reads CASSLARQGRGGELFF. The CDR3 region has the DNA TGTGCCAGCAGCTTGGCCCGACAGGGGCGGGGCGGGGAGCTGTTTTTT.

CDR3: CASSQVLGGAVKNIQYF. As DNA, the CDR3 is TGCGCCAGCAGCCAAGTTTTAGGGGGCGCAGTCAAAAACATTCAGTACTTC. V gene TRBV4-1 combines with J gene TRBJ2-4; TRBD1 agrees at 7 bases. Germline V gives CDR1 MGHRA, CDR2 YSYEKL. Losses at the gene ends were 1 base for V and 3 bases for J; bases not matched to a gene: 9. The CDR3 length is 17 residues.

DNA of the CDR3: TGTGCCAGCAGTGAGACCCACGGGGTGGGCAATCAGCCCCAGCATTTT. Its translation is CASSETHGVGNQPQHF. The V gene is TRBV25-1, the J gene TRBJ1-5; unclear D gene. The CDR3 has 16 amino acids. Germline V gene data show CDR1 as MGHDK and CDR2 as SYGVNS. V was shortened by 3 bases and J by 2 bases, with 14 bases between the two germline ends.

This clone was picked up a small number of times. The rearrangement uses TRBV28 and TRBJ2-1, with D perhaps TRBD2 (5 bases). Germline values: CDR1 MDHEN, CDR2 SYDVKM. V shed 7 bases and J shed 4 bases, with 8 bases lying between them. This CDR3 contains 12 residues. The CDR3 bases are TGTGCCAGCACCCGCGGGTACAATGAGCAGTTCTTC. Amino acids: CASTRGYNEQFF.

CDR3 protein: CASSESGGTGELFF. The CDR3 DNA reads TGCGCCAGCAGTGAGTCCGGGGGGACCGGGGAGCTGTTTTTT. The V call is TRBV10-1, the J call TRBJ2-2; 7 bases match TRBD2. The CDR3 extends over 14 amino acids. CDR1 WNHNN and CDR2 SYGVQD come from the germline V gene (reference sequence). The V gene end was trimmed by 0 bases and the J gene end by 5 bases; junction bases not matched to a gene: 0.

This clone was found a few times. The chain uses TRBV10-3 and TRBJ1-5, with a possible D match to TRBD1 (6 bases). CDR1 and CDR2 from the germline V gene are ENHRY and SYGVKD. The V and J ends lost 3 bases and 2 bases respectively, with 8 bases between them. The CDR3 contains 14 residues. The CDR3 loop is CAISDAGGNQPQHF. The CDR3, as DNA: TGTGCCATCAGTGATGCAGGGGGCAATCAGCCCCAGCATTTT.

This clone was detected only a few times. The chain is built from TRBV7-3 and TRBJ2-2; D is possibly TRBD2 (5 bases). V was shortened by 0 bases and J by 2 bases, with 13 bases between the two germline ends. Germline CDR1 is SGHTA and CDR2 is FQGTGA. The CDR3 consists of 17 residues. Here the CDR3 reads CASSLTYRGSNTGELFF. CDR3 DNA: TGTGCCAGCAGCTTAACTTATCGAGGGAGTAACACCGGGGAGCTGTTTTTT.

The rearrangement joins TRBV6-5 to TRBJ1-2; 7 nucleotides align to TRBD1. V shed 6 bases and J 2 bases; nucleotides not matched to a gene: 3. The CDR3 loop spans 13 amino acids. Germline-derived CDR1 and CDR2 are MNHEY and SVGAGI. The CDR3 region is CASRWGQNYGYTF. CDR3 nucleotide sequence: TGTGCCAGCAGGTGGGGACAGAACTATGGCTACACCTTC.

This clone was counted between two and nine times. This chain joins TRBV27 and TRBJ2-7; D may be TRBD2 (6 bases). The CDR3 totals 14 residues. Looked up from germline, CDR1 is MNHEY and CDR2 is SMNVEV (reference sequence). The ends were cut back, 4 bases at V and 5 bases at J, with 15 bases in the middle. The CDR3 DNA reads TGTGCCAGCAGTTCCCTTCGGGGAGGAAACGAGCAGTACTTC. Translating gives CASSSLRGGNEQYF.

The chain carries TRBV5-1 and TRBJ2-1; 11 positions agree with TRBD2. Unmatched junction bases numbered 3, after V lost 5 bases and J lost 5 bases. CDR1 and CDR2 from the germline V gene are SGHRS and YFSETQ. The CDR3 spans 14 residues. DNA for the CDR3: TGCGCCAGCAGGATGGGACTAGCGGACAATGAGCAGTTCTTC. It yields the protein CASRMGLADNEQFF.

This clone was observed a few times. V and J are TRBV9 and TRBJ1-6; D is uncertain. Trimming removed 0 bases from V and 3 bases from J, with 13 bases in between. Germline CDR1 is SGDLS and CDR2 is YYNGEE. The CDR3 spans 17 residues. CDR3 bases: TGTGCCAGCAGCGTAGATCTGAGGTTCGGCTATAATTCACCCCTCCACTTT. Translation: CASSVDLRFGYNSPLHF.

CDR3 sequence reads: CASSTYSDRQMETQYF. The CDR3 DNA sequence: TGTGCCAGCAGTACCTACTCGGACAGGCAAATGGAGACCCAGTACTTC. The V gene is TRBV28, the J gene TRBJ2-5; TRBD1 aligns across 7 bases. This CDR3 comprises 16 residues. Losses at the gene ends were 5 bases for V and 5 bases for J; bases not matched to a gene: 14. CDR1 and CDR2 from the germline V gene are MDHEN and SYDVKM. Using reference TRBV28 and TRBJ2-5 for the parts outside the CDR3, the full variable domain is DVKVTQSSRYLVKRTGEKVFLECVQDMDHENMFWYRQDPGLGLRLIYFSYDVKMKEKGDIPEGYSVSREKKERFSLILESASTNQTSMYLCASSTYSDRQMETQYFGPGTRLLVL.

The chain joins TRBV10-1 to TRBJ2-1; 9 bases are shared with TRBD2. From germline, CDR1 is WNHNN and CDR2 SYGVQD (reference sequence). The CDR3 loop spans 16 amino acids. V was clipped by 5 bases and J by 10 bases; unmatched bases: 15. The CDR3 sequence is CASSPLTSGWGGEQFF. CDR3 nucleotide sequence: TGCGCCAGCAGTCCCCTTACTAGCGGGTGGGGGGGCGAGCAGTTCTTC.

The chain carries TRBV5-6 and TRBJ2-7; D call uncertain. Germline V gives CDR1 SGHDT, CDR2 YYEEEE. V lost 5 bases and J 4 bases, leaving 10 bases between the germline ends. The CDR3 runs 12 residues. This CDR3 is CASSLEPYEQYF. CDR3 nucleotide sequence: TGTGCCAGCAGTCTAGAACCTTACGAGCAGTACTTC. The whole variable domain, remainder taken from reference TRBV5-6 and TRBJ2-7, is DAGVTQSPTHLIKTRGQQVTLRCSPKSGHDTVSWYQQALGQGPQFIFQYYEEEERQRGNFPDRFSGHQFPNYSSELNVNALLLGDSALYLCASSLEPYEQYFGPGTRLTVT.